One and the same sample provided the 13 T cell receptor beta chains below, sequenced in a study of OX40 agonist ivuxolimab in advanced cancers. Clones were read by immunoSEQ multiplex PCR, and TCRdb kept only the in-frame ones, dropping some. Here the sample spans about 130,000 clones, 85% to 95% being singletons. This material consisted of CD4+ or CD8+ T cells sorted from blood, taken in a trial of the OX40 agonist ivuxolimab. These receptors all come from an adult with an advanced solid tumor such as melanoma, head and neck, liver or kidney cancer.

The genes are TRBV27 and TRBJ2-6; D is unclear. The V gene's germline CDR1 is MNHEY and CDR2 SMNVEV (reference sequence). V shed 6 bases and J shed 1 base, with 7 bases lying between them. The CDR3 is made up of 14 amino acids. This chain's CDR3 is CASREESGANVLTF. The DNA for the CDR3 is TGTGCCAGCAGAGAGGAGTCTGGGGCCAACGTCCTGACTTTC.

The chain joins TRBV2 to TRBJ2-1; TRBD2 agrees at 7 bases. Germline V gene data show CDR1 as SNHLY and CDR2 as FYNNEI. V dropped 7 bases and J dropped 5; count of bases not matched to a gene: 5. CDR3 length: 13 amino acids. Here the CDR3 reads CASNLAENNEQFF. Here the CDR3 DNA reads TGTGCCAGCAATCTAGCGGAGAACAATGAGCAGTTCTTC.

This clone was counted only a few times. The CDR3 reads CASTETGGSNQPQHF. In nucleotides, the CDR3 is TGTGCCAGCACCGAGACAGGGGGGAGCAATCAGCCCCAGCATTTT. V usage is TRBV6-1 and J usage is TRBJ1-5; 9 bases match TRBD1. V shed 7 bases and J 1 base; nucleotides not matched to a gene: 5. Germline CDR1 MNHNS, CDR2 SASEGT. CDR3 length: 15 amino acids.

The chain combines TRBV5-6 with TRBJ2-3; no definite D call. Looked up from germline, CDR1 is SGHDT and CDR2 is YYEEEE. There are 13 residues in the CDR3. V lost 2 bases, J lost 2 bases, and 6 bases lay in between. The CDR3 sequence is CASSLKSTDTQYF. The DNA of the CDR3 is TGTGCCAGCAGCTTAAAGTCCACAGATACGCAGTATTTT.

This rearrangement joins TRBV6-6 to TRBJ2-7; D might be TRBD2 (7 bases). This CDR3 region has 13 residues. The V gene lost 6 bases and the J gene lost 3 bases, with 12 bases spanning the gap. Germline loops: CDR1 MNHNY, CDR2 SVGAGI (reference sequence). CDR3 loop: CASSKGGSYEQYF. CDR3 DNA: TGTGCCAGCAGCAAGGGGGGGAGCTACGAGCAGTACTTC.

The CDR3 protein is CASSRREATNTEAFF. CDR3 bases: TGTGCCAGCAGCCGCCGAGAGGCGACGAACACTGAAGCTTTCTTT. V is TRBV6-5 and J is TRBJ1-1, with D unresolved. Per the germline V gene, CDR1 is MNHEY and CDR2 is SVGAGI. Between the trimmed V and J ends, which lost 6 bases and 1 base, there was a span of 15 bases. This CDR3 spans 15 amino acids.

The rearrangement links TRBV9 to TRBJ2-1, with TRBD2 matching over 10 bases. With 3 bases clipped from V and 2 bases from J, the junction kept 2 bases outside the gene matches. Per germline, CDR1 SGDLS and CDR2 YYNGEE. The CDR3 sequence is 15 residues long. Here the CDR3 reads CASSGTSGTYNEQFF. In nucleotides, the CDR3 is TGTGCCAGCAGCGGGACTAGCGGAACCTACAATGAGCAGTTCTTC.

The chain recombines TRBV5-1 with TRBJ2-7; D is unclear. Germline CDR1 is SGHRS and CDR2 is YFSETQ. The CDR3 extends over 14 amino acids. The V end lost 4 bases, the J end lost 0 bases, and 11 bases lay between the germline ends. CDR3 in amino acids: CASSPGPSSYEQYF. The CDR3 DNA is TGCGCCAGCAGCCCGGGCCCGAGCTCCTACGAGCAGTACTTC.

The CDR3: CASSPKGQGGDYGYTF. CDR3 nucleotides: TGTGCCAGCAGCCCGAAGGGACAGGGGGGGGACTATGGCTACACCTTC. The rearrangement links TRBV5-8 to TRBJ1-2; 11 bases are shared with TRBD1. The CDR3 is made up of 16 amino acids. V lost 4 bases, J lost 3 bases, and 8 bases stayed unmatched. Germline loops: CDR1 SGHTS, CDR2 YDEGEE.

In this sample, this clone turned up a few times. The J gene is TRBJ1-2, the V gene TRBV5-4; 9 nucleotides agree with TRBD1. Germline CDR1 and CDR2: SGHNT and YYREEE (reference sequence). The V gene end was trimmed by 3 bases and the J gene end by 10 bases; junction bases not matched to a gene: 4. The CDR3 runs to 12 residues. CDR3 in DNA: TGTGCCAGCAGCTGGGACAGGGAGTCCTACACCTTC. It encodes CASSWDRESYTF.

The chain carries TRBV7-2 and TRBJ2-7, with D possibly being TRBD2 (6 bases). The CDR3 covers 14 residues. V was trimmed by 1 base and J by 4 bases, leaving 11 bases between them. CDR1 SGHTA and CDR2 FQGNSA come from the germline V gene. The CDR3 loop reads CASSLEGGGYEQYF. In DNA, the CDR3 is TGTGCCAGCAGCTTAGAGGGTGGAGGGTACGAGCAGTACTTC.

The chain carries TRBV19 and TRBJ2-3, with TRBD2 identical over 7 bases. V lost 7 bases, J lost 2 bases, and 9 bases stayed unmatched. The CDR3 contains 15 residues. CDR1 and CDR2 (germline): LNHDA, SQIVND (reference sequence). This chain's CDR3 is CASKGQGGYTDTQYF. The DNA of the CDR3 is TGTGCCAGTAAAGGGCAGGGAGGGTACACAGATACGCAGTATTTT.

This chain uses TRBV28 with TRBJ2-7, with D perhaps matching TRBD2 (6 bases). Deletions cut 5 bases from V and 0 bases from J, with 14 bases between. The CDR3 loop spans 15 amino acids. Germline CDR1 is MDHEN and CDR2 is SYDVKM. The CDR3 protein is CASSLAGTRSYEQYF. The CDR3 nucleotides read TGTGCCAGCAGTCTGGCCGGGACTCGCTCCTACGAGCAGTACTTC.